The clone carrying this TCR beta chain was seen a handful of times. TCRB transcripts that were expressed got sequenced, as all of the isolated RNA had been reverse transcribed. Clones were read by immunoSEQ multiplex PCR, and TCRdb kept only the in-frame ones, dropping some. The profile shows under 500,000 clones, over 25% of them singletons. The data were taken from a study of beta chain features in type 1 diabetes. Per germline, CDR1 GTSNPN and CDR2 SVGIG (reference sequence). The CDR3 is made up of 13 amino acids. The gene calls are TRBV30 and TRBJ1-1, with D uncertain. The source material was naive CD4+ T cells from blood. The receptor was derived from a young man in good health. The CDR3 DNA is TGTTCTGCCTGCGCAGGCGGTAACACTGAAGCTTTCTTT. As protein: CSACAGGNTEAFF.